These T cell receptor beta chains were read from a single sample in a study of blood T cell repertoires in COVID-19. Profiled with immunoSEQ multiplex PCR; TCRdb holds only in-frame clones, not every one. The sample lists approximately 290,000 clones; about 85% were seen once. The sample consisted of peripheral blood. These TCRs come from a human donor with COVID-19, enrolled during active disease. The donor label of this sample is uncertain. Each CDR3 is given with its conserved first and last residue. The order of the fields is clone size, J gene, V gene, D gene, CDR3 DNA, CDR3 protein. D genes are given only for firm matches. Some rows mark clone size as missing; the rest say once, few, many or name a class of expanded clone.

size: .
J: TRBJ2-7
V: TRBV27
D: TRBD2
DNA: TGTGCCAGCAGTTTGGCGGGGGGATCTCTCGAGCAGTACTTC
CDR3: CASSLAGGSLEQYF

size: .
J: TRBJ1-4
V: TRBV3-1/TRBV3-2
D: .
DNA: TGTGCCAGCGGCCAAGATTTTGCGGGGGAAAAACTGTTTTTT
CDR3: CASGQDFAGEKLFF

size: .
J: TRBJ2-1
V: TRBV21-1
D: .
DNA: TGTGCCAGCACTGGGTTGACTAGCGGGACCCATAATGAGCAGTTCTTC
CDR3: CASTGLTSGTHNEQFF

size: few
J: TRBJ1-2
V: TRBV5-1
D: TRBD1
DNA: TGCGCCAGCAGCTTGGACTTCCGGACAGGGCTGCGAGGCTACACCTTC
CDR3: CASSLDFRTGLRGYTF

size: few
J: TRBJ2-1
V: TRBV2
D: .
DNA: TGTGCCAGCAGCGACCTACTAGAGCCGAATGAGCAGTTCTTC
CDR3: CASSDLLEPNEQFF

size: .
J: TRBJ2-2
V: TRBV9
D: .
DNA: TGTGCCAGCAGCCCCAATCCAACAAGGGGATTCGGGGAGCTGTTTTTT
CDR3: CASSPNPTRGFGELFF

size: few
J: TRBJ1-1
V: TRBV4-2
D: TRBD1
DNA: TGTGCCAGCAGCCAAGAAAGGGACAGGGAAGCTTTCTTT
CDR3: CASSQERDREAFF

size: few
J: TRBJ1-1
V: TRBV5-8
D: .
DNA: TGTGCCAGCAGCCAGTGGCGCGTCGGGGAAGCTTTCTTT
CDR3: CASSQWRVGEAFF

size: .
J: TRBJ1-1
V: TRBV7-9
D: .
DNA: TGTGCCAGCAGCTTCTTAGCAGTGAACACTGAAGCTTTCTTT
CDR3: CASSFLAVNTEAFF

size: .
J: TRBJ2-1
V: TRBV14
D: TRBD2
DNA: TGTGCCAGCAGCCGGCGGACTAGCGGGATTCTCGAGCAGTTCTTC
CDR3: CASSRRTSGILEQFF

size: .
J: TRBJ1-2
V: TRBV28
D: TRBD1
DNA: TGTGCCAGCAGTTCCGGACAGGTCTTGGTGTATGGCTACACCTTC
CDR3: CASSSGQVLVYGYTF

size: .
J: TRBJ2-2
V: TRBV10-3
D: .
DNA: TGTGCCATCAGGACCAGCGGCAACACCGGGGAGCTGTTTTTT
CDR3: CAIRTSGNTGELFF

size: .
J: TRBJ2-5
V: TRBV19
D: .
DNA: TGTGCCAGTAGTGCCCACATGACGGGAGAGACCCAGTACTTC
CDR3: CASSAHMTGETQYF

size: .
J: TRBJ2-1
V: TRBV7-3
D: TRBD2
DNA: TGTGCCAGCAGCCCTCAAGCGGGAGCAAATGAGCAGTTCTTC
CDR3: CASSPQAGANEQFF

size: .
J: TRBJ2-5
V: TRBV6-2/TRBV6-3
D: TRBD1
DNA: TGTGCCAGCAGTTCCCGCGACAGGGGTAAAGAGACCCAGTACTTC
CDR3: CASSSRDRGKETQYF

size: once
J: TRBJ1-2
V: TRBV28
D: .
DNA: TGTGCCAGCAGCTCCCTCGGTGGGGGGTCCTATGGCTACACCTTC
CDR3: CASSSLGGGSYGYTF

size: .
J: TRBJ1-6
V: TRBV5-1
D: TRBD1
DNA: TGCGCCAGCAGCTGGGGACAGGGTGCAGGGGATAATTCACCCCTCCACTTT
CDR3: CASSWGQGAGDNSPLHF

size: .
J: TRBJ2-5
V: TRBV6-4
D: TRBD2
DNA: TGTGCCAGCAGCCCCGGACTAGCGGGAGTGGAGACCCAGTACTTC
CDR3: CASSPGLAGVETQYF

size: .
J: TRBJ1-3
V: TRBV5-1
D: .
DNA: TGCGCCAGCAGCGGTACAGGGAAAGTATCTGGAAACACCATATATTTT
CDR3: CASSGTGKVSGNTIYF

size: few
J: TRBJ2-7
V: TRBV11-2
D: TRBD2
DNA: TGTGCCAGCAGCTTAGTAGCGGGAGCGGGGGAGCAGTACTTC
CDR3: CASSLVAGAGEQYF

size: .
J: TRBJ2-1
V: TRBV5-4
D: TRBD2
DNA: TGTGCCAGCAGCCGAGATAGCGGGGCCGACAATGAGCAGTTCTTC
CDR3: CASSRDSGADNEQFF

size: .
J: TRBJ1-3
V: TRBV25-1
D: .
DNA: TGTGCCAGCAGTGAGGTAGGTGAGGGCTCTGGAAACACCATATATTTT
CDR3: CASSEVGEGSGNTIYF

size: .
J: TRBJ2-7
V: TRBV3-1/TRBV3-2
D: TRBD1
DNA: TGTGCCAGCAGGGATACAGGGGCCTGGCACGAGCAGTACTTC
CDR3: CASRDTGAWHEQYF

size: .
J: TRBJ1-2
V: TRBV5-4
D: .
DNA: TGTGCCAGCAGCTTGCAGGGGCTCCGTAATGGCTACACCTTC
CDR3: CASSLQGLRNGYTF

size: .
J: TRBJ2-1
V: TRBV3-1/TRBV3-2
D: .
DNA: TGTGCCAGCAGCCAGCAGGCCAGGGAAGATGAGCAGTTCTTC
CDR3: CASSQQAREDEQFF

size: .
J: TRBJ2-7
V: TRBV10-3
D: TRBD1
DNA: TGTGCCATCAGAGGTCGCCGGGACAGGGCGGGCTACGAGCAGTACTTC
CDR3: CAIRGRRDRAGYEQYF

size: .
J: TRBJ1-3
V: TRBV5-1
D: .
DNA: TGCGCCAGCAGCTTGGACAGCTCTGGAAACACCATATATTTT
CDR3: CASSLDSSGNTIYF

size: .
J: TRBJ1-4
V: TRBV2
D: .
DNA: TGTGCCAGCAGCGGGGGGGATTTTAATGAAAAACTGTTTTTT
CDR3: CASSGGDFNEKLFF

size: .
J: TRBJ2-3
V: TRBV20-1
D: TRBD2
DNA: TGCAGTGCTAGTGACCCGGCGCTAGCGGGAGGTTCTAGCACAGATACGCAGTATTTT
CDR3: CSASDPALAGGSSTDTQYF

size: few
J: TRBJ2-7
V: TRBV6-5
D: TRBD2
DNA: TGTGCCAGCAGTCGACTAGCGACAGCCTACGAGCAGTACTTC
CDR3: CASSRLATAYEQYF

size: .
J: TRBJ1-6
V: TRBV27
D: .
DNA: TGTGCCAGCAGTTCACACATCACCATATATAATTCACCCCTCCACTTT
CDR3: CASSSHITIYNSPLHF

size: .
J: TRBJ2-7
V: TRBV10-1
D: .
DNA: TGCGCCAGCAGTGAGTCGGGGAGCCACGAGCAGTACTTC
CDR3: CASSESGSHEQYF

size: .
J: TRBJ1-5
V: TRBV2
D: TRBD1
DNA: TGTGCCAGCAGTGAGAAACAGGGGATCAATCAGCCCCAGCATTTT
CDR3: CASSEKQGINQPQHF

size: .
J: TRBJ1-1
V: TRBV9
D: .
DNA: TGTGCCAGCAGCGTAGACGGCAGCGTGAACACTGAAGCTTTCTTT
CDR3: CASSVDGSVNTEAFF

size: few
J: TRBJ1-3
V: TRBV19
D: .
DNA: TGTGCCAGTAGTATGGCGGTGGGAGGCCCGATCAGCTCTGGAAACACCATATATTTT
CDR3: CASSMAVGGPISSGNTIYF

size: .
J: TRBJ2-1
V: TRBV11-3
D: TRBD2
DNA: TGTGCCAGCAGCCCCCTAGCGGGAAATTACAATGAGCAGTTCTTC
CDR3: CASSPLAGNYNEQFF

size: few
J: TRBJ1-5
V: TRBV30
D: TRBD1
DNA: TGTGCCTGGAGTGCGGGGACAGGGGGGAATCAGCCCCAGCATTTT
CDR3: CAWSAGTGGNQPQHF

size: .
J: TRBJ1-5
V: TRBV6-5
D: .
DNA: TGTGCCAGCAGCCCGGGACATAGCAATCAGCCCCAGCATTTT
CDR3: CASSPGHSNQPQHF

size: .
J: TRBJ1-2
V: TRBV5-4
D: .
DNA: TGTGCCAGCAGCTTAGGCCTAGGGGATGGCTACACCTTC
CDR3: CASSLGLGDGYTF

size: .
J: TRBJ2-5
V: TRBV4-3
D: .
DNA: TGCGCCAGCAGCCAACATCTGGGGGGAGTAGAGACCCAGTACTTC
CDR3: CASSQHLGGVETQYF

size: .
J: TRBJ1-6
V: TRBV5-6
D: .
DNA: TGTGCCAGCAGCCTGACGGACAGAACAATTTCACCCCTCCACTTT
CDR3: CASSLTDRTISPLHF

size: .
J: TRBJ1-1
V: TRBV7-2
D: .
DNA: TGTGCCAGCAGCTTAGGCGGCCGGCTATACACTGAAGCTTTCTTT
CDR3: CASSLGGRLYTEAFF

size: .
J: TRBJ1-1
V: TRBV18
D: .
DNA: TGTGCCAGCTCACCACCTTCAGAACTAATGAACACTGAAGCTTTCTTT
CDR3: CASSPPSELMNTEAFF

size: once
J: TRBJ2-5
V: TRBV6-5
D: .
DNA: TGTGCCAGCAGCCTTAGTTATACCGAGACCCAGTACTTC
CDR3: CASSLSYTETQYF

size: .
J: TRBJ2-1
V: TRBV29-1
D: TRBD1
DNA: TGCAGCGTTGAAGATACAGGGGGCTTAGGGGATGAGCAGTTCTTC
CDR3: CSVEDTGGLGDEQFF

size: .
J: TRBJ1-5
V: TRBV27
D: TRBD1
DNA: TGTGCCAGCAGGAGGGCAGGGGGAAGGCCAAATCAGCCCCAGCATTTT
CDR3: CASRRAGGRPNQPQHF

size: .
J: TRBJ1-1
V: TRBV11-2
D: .
DNA: TGTGCCAGCAGCCCTTGGGCTGGGCAGGGGCGGAACACTGAAGCTTTCTTT
CDR3: CASSPWAGQGRNTEAFF

size: .
J: TRBJ1-2
V: TRBV19
D: .
DNA: TGTGCCAGTGCCCCCCTTGATTCTTCCCGAGGATATGGCTACACCTTC
CDR3: CASAPLDSSRGYGYTF

size: .
J: TRBJ1-2
V: TRBV19
D: .
DNA: TGTGCCAGTAGTATAATGGCAGGGGACTATGGCTACACCTTC
CDR3: CASSIMAGDYGYTF

size: once
J: TRBJ2-1
V: TRBV27
D: TRBD2
DNA: TGTGCCAGCAGTAGCGGGAGCTTTGTTGGAAATGAGCAGTTCTTC
CDR3: CASSSGSFVGNEQFF

size: .
J: TRBJ2-3
V: TRBV7-2
D: .
DNA: TGTGCCAGCAGCCGGATAGGGGGCACAGATACGCAGTATTTT
CDR3: CASSRIGGTDTQYF

size: .
J: TRBJ2-1
V: TRBV5-1
D: TRBD2
DNA: TGCGCCAGCAGCCAGGGACTAGCGGGAGTTTTGGATGAGCAGTTCTTC
CDR3: CASSQGLAGVLDEQFF

size: .
J: TRBJ1-1
V: TRBV6-1
D: .
DNA: TGTGCCAGCAGTGAACAGTCCAACACTGAAGCTTTCTTT
CDR3: CASSEQSNTEAFF

size: once
J: TRBJ2-5
V: TRBV5-4
D: .
DNA: TGTGCCAGCAGCTTGGCGAGGCTACAAGAGACCCAGTACTTC
CDR3: CASSLARLQETQYF